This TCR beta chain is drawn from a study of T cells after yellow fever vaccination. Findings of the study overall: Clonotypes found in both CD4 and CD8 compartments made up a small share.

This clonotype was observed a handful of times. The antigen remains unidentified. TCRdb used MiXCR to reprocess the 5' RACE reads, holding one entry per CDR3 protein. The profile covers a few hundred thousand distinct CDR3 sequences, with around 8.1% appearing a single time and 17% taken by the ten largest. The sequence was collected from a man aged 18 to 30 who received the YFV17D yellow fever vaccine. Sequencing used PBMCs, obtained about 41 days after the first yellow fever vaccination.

The CDR3 DNA is TGTGCCAGCTCACCGGGCGGGTTGAATGGTGAAAAACTGTTTTTT. Protein: CASSPGGLNGEKLFF. The V and J genes are TRBV18 and TRBJ1-4; D is unresolved. The CDR3 contains 15 residues. The V end was cut by 3 bases, the J end by 7 bases, with 15 bases between. The germline V gene encodes CDR1 KGHSH and CDR2 LQKENI.